A single sample is the source of the 10 T cell receptor beta chains below, sequenced in a study of early T cells in non-severe SARS-CoV-2 infection. TCRdb reprocessed the 5' RACE reads with MiXCR, giving one entry per CDR3 protein. The repertoire holds tens of thousands of distinct CDR3 sequences, with roughly 8% as singletons. The sequenced sample consisted of whole blood. Receptor source: an adult who was a healthcare worker with PCR-confirmed SARS-CoV-2 infection or an uninfected control (not recorded which).

The chain recombines TRBV29-1 with TRBJ2-1; unclear D gene. Germline assignment: CDR1 SQVTM and CDR2 ANQGSEA. Trimming removed 5 bases from V and 3 bases from J, with 14 bases in between. There are 14 residues in the CDR3. CDR3 sequence (DNA): TGCAGCGTTTCCTACTTGGGGAACTACAATGAGCAGTTCTTC. This codes for CSVSYLGNYNEQFF.

The table lists this clonotype with many counts. The CDR3, as DNA: TGTGCCAGCTCACCCCAATTAGACGAGCAGTACTTC. This codes for CASSPQLDEQYF. This chain joins TRBV18 and TRBJ2-7; D is uncertain. This CDR3 comprises 12 residues. Per germline, CDR1 KGHSH and CDR2 LQKENI. The V and J ends lost 3 bases and 5 bases respectively, with 8 bases between them.

The chain joins TRBV10-1 to TRBJ2-3; no reliable D call. V gave up 3 bases and J gave up 2 bases, with 12 bases separating them. CDR1 and CDR2 (germline): WNHNN, SYGVQD (reference sequence). The CDR3 has 15 amino acids. CDR3 nucleotides: TGCGCCAGCAGTGACTGGGCCACTACCACAGATACGCAGTATTTT. It specifies CASSDWATTTDTQYF.

A few counts support this clonotype. The CDR3 DNA follows: TGTGCCAGCAGCTTTATAACAGGATCGGATGAAAAACTGTTTTTT. This codes for CASSFITGSDEKLFF. The V and J genes are TRBV5-5 and TRBJ1-4; possible D gene TRBD1, 5 bases. From germline, CDR1 is SGHKS and CDR2 YYEKEE (reference sequence). CDR3 length equals 15 residues. Between the trimmed V and J ends, which lost 2 bases and 6 bases, there was a span of 14 bases.

This clonotype was recorded many times. J is TRBJ2-3 and V is TRBV20-1; TRBD1 matches at 7 bases. Trimming removed 5 bases from V and 0 bases from J; junction bases left unmatched: 8. In germline, CDR1 is DFQATT, CDR2 SNEGSKA (reference sequence). This CDR3 is built from 15 residues. CDR3 in amino acids: CSASRDSPSTDTQYF. The CDR3 DNA reads as TGCAGTGCTTCCAGGGACAGCCCTAGCACAGATACGCAGTATTTT.

In its sample, this clonotype was seen many times. The V gene is TRBV20-1, the J gene TRBJ2-1; no clear D gene. The V end lost 7 bases, the J end lost 8 bases, and 12 bases lay between the germline ends. The CDR3 extends over 11 amino acids. Germline V gene data show CDR1 as DFQATT and CDR2 as SNEGSKA (reference sequence). The CDR3 coding sequence is TGCAGTGGAATAGTTGGCTATGAGCAGTTCTTC. Its protein is CSGIVGYEQFF.

The V call is TRBV3-1, the J call TRBJ2-3; 11 positions agree with TRBD2. The ends lost 4 bases at V and 6 bases at J; junction bases unmatched: 9. Looked up from germline, CDR1 is LGHDT and CDR2 is YNNKEL (reference sequence). This CDR3 comprises 16 residues. The CDR3 coding sequence is TGTGCCAGCAGCCGACAACTAGCGGGGGCCGCCGATACGCAGTATTTT. Translation: CASSRQLAGAADTQYF.

This clonotype has ten or more counts. The chain recombines TRBV7-3 with TRBJ2-3, with 10 bases that match TRBD2. The CDR3 runs to 13 residues. Germline lookup yields CDR1 SGHTA and CDR2 FQGTGA. J gave up 14 bases and V 5 bases, and 10 bases lay outside the gene matches. CDR3 sequence: CASSALAGGSVYF. The CDR3, as DNA: TGTGCCAGCAGCGCCTTAGCGGGAGGCTCGGTGTATTTT.

CDR3 coding DNA: TGTGCCAGCAGCCAGACGGGACTCCCCTTTCGCAATGAGCAGTTCTTC. It yields the protein CASSQTGLPFRNEQFF. The chain has TRBV28 and TRBJ2-1, with D possibly TRBD2 on 6 matching bases. The CDR3 spans 16 residues. V lost 6 bases to trimming and J lost 6 bases, with 21 bases between them. The germline V gene has CDR1 MDHEN and CDR2 SYDVKM.

This clonotype was detected a few times. The gene calls are TRBV11-2 and TRBJ2-1; possibly TRBD2 for D (6 bases). Germline CDR1 SGHAT, CDR2 FQNNGV. CDR3 length: 14 amino acids. V lost 4 bases and J lost 5, with 12 bases in between. CDR3 nucleotides: TGTGCCAGCAGCTCCTGGGGACTCCACAATGAGCAGTTCTTC. Translated, it gives CASSSWGLHNEQFF.